A selection of T cell receptor beta chains follows, all from one sample in a study of blood T cell repertoires in COVID-19. Using immunoSEQ multiplex PCR, the repertoire was profiled, and TCRdb retains in-frame clones only, with some absent. Of about 160,000 clones listed, approximately 86% are singletons. The sequenced sample was peripheral blood. The receptors here all came from a woman in her fifties or sixties with active or convalescent COVID-19. Each CDR3 is given with its conserved first and last residue. Fields, in order: J gene, CDR3 length, V gene, CDR3 protein.

TRBJ2-7	15	TRBV15	CATSSRSGTGVEQYF
TRBJ1-5	15	TRBV6-2/TRBV6-3	CASRPTPGARQPQHF
TRBJ2-7	14	TRBV5-6	CASSKGQGTYEQYF
TRBJ1-1	13	TRBV6-5	CASSSQQGARAFF
TRBJ1-2	17	TRBV19	CASSPRDRGIANYGYTF
TRBJ2-5	12	TRBV7-7	CASSFGGETQYF
TRBJ2-5	16	TRBV7-2	CASSSAGGRGRVTQYF
TRBJ1-6	15	TRBV2	CASRDYRGRGSPLHF
TRBJ1-5	11	TRBV20-1	CSARDTGPQHF
TRBJ2-7	12	TRBV14	CASSGHYYEQYF
TRBJ1-5	16	TRBV6-1	CASREYGGNSNQPQHF
TRBJ2-3	14	TRBV27	CASSFRDSTDTQYF
TRBJ1-5	15	TRBV7-9	CASSMGQGGLEPQHF
TRBJ1-2	12	TRBV11-2	CASSGHSYGYTF
TRBJ2-7	12	TRBV7-8	CASSLGTYEQYF
TRBJ2-5	15	TRBV11-2	CASSPLAGGEKTQYF
TRBJ1-1	16	TRBV19	CASSSNRGTVNTEAFF
TRBJ1-2	13	TRBV6-1	CASSEGQNYGYTF
TRBJ1-4	15	TRBV3-1/TRBV3-2	CASSQEDRGGEKLFF
TRBJ1-2	13	TRBV12-3/TRBV12-4	CASRPTGSRGYTF
TRBJ1-1	14	TRBV6-5	CASSSDRPNTEAFF
TRBJ1-2	13	TRBV5-1	CASSSKGDYGYTF
TRBJ1-2	13	TRBV7-2	CASSEGQNYGYTF
TRBJ2-3	15	TRBV4-3	CASSPLFGGQDTQYF
TRBJ2-1	16	TRBV7-9	CASSLVTSGGAAEQFF
TRBJ1-2	15	TRBV4-3	CASSQDPGSNYGYTF
TRBJ1-5	16	TRBV6-2/TRBV6-3	CASSYWETGSNQPQHF
TRBJ1-6	14	TRBV6-5	CASRQGTYNSPLHF
TRBJ2-7	15	TRBV11-2	CASSSSGVSSYEQYF
TRBJ2-2	14	TRBV18	CASSPPAGNGELFF
TRBJ2-7	14	TRBV7-2	CASSSGTASYEQYF
TRBJ2-3	15	TRBV19	CASSMGRNMVDTQYF
TRBJ1-1	14	TRBV30	CAWTPQGMNTEAFF
TRBJ1-2	14	TRBV11-2	CASSFGTGNYGYTF
TRBJ1-5	13	TRBV19	CASSLAGQQPQHF
TRBJ2-5	14	TRBV6-5	CASSRPGGQETQYF
TRBJ2-7	17	TRBV7-8	CASSPLNTRFAGHEQYF
TRBJ2-7	13	TRBV12-3/TRBV12-4	CASSARQGSEQYF
TRBJ2-7	14	TRBV7-2	CASVDGTMTYEQYF
TRBJ1-3	13	TRBV7-9	CASSPLTGDTIYF
TRBJ2-3	16	TRBV5-4	CASSLDPGLGWDTQYF
TRBJ1-1	12	TRBV19	CASSYLNTEAFF
TRBJ1-1	13	TRBV12-3/TRBV12-4	CASSLSGGTEAFF
TRBJ2-7	14	TRBV21-1	CASSKGESSYEQYF
TRBJ1-2	17	TRBV4-1	CASSQPGRQGASYGYTF
TRBJ1-5	13	TRBV10-3	CAISSKPDQPQHF
TRBJ2-2	16	TRBV25-1	CASSDTRQGNTGELFF
TRBJ2-3	16	TRBV7-9	CASSLTSGQNTDTQYF
TRBJ2-1	16	TRBV4-3	CASSQDSAGENNEQFF
TRBJ1-1	13	TRBV6-4	CASSARLNTEAFF
TRBJ2-7	14	TRBV6-1	CASKFQGGTYEQYF
TRBJ1-1	13	TRBV18	CASSQDRGTEAFF
TRBJ2-3	13	TRBV5-1	CASSPGTTDTQYF
TRBJ1-2	15	TRBV18	CASSPLQGPQGGYTF